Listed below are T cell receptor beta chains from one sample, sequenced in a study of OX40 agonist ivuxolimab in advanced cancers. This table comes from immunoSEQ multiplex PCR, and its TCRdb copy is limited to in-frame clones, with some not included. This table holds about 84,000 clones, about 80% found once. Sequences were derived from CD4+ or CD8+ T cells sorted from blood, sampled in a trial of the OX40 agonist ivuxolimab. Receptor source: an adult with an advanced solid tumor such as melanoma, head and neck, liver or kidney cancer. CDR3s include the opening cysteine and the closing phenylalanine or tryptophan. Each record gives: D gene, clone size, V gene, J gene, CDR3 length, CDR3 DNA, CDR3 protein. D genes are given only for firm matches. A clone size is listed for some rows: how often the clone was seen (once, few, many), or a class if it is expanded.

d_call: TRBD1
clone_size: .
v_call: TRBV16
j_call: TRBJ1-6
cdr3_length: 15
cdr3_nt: TGTGCCAGCAGCCAATACCGACAGGGGAATTCACCCCTCCACTTT
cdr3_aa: CASSQYRQGNSPLHF

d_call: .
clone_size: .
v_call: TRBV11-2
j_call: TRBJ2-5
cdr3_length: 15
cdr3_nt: TGTGCCAGCAGCTTAGAGGGGAGGGGGGAAGAGACCCAGTACTTC
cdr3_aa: CASSLEGRGEETQYF

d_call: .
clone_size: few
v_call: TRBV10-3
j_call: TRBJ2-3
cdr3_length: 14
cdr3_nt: TGTGCCATCAAGGGGAGCTCTAGCACAGATACGCAGTATTTT
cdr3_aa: CAIKGSSSTDTQYF

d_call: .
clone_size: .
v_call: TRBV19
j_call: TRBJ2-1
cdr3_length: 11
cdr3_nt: TGTGCCAGTAGTAAAGGGAATGAGCAGTTCTTC
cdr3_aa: CASSKGNEQFF

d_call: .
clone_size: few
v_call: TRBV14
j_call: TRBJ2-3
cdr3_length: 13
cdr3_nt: TGTGCCAGCGGCCCGGGGGCCATTAATACGCAGTATTTT
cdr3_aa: CASGPGAINTQYF

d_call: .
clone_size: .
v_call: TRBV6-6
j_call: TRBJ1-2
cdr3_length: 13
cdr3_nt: TGTGCCAGCAGTTACGAGACAGATTATGGCTACACCTTC
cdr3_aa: CASSYETDYGYTF

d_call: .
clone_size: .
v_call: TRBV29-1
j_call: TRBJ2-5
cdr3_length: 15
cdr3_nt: TGCAGCGTCGCCCCAAATCCCCAGGCCCAAGAGACCCAGTACTTC
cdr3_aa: CSVAPNPQAQETQYF

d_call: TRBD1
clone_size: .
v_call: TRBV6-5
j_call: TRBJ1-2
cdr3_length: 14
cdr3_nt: TGTGCCAGCAGTCTTTCAAGGACAGGTGGGTCCTACACCTTC
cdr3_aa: CASSLSRTGGSYTF

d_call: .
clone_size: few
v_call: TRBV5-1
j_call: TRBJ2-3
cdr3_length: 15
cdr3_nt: TGCGCCAGCAGCTTGGCGGGAGATGGCACAGATACGCAGTATTTT
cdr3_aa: CASSLAGDGTDTQYF

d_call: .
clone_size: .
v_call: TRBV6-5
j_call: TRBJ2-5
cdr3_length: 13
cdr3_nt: TGTGCCAGCGGAGGGACAGCTGAGGAGACCCAGTACTTC
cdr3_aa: CASGGTAEETQYF

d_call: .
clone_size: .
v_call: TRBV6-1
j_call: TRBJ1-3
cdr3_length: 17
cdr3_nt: TGTGCCAGCAGTGCCCCGGACGGACGTGCCTCTGGAAACACCATATATTTT
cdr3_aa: CASSAPDGRASGNTIYF

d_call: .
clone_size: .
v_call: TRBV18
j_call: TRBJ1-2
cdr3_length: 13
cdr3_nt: TGTGCCAGCTCACCACGAGGCCAGGACCCCTCCGGTTTC
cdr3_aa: CASSPRGQDPSGF

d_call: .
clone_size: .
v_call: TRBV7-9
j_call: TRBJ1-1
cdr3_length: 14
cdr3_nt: TGTGCCAGCAGCGTCTTCGCAGGAAACACTGAAGCTTTCTTT
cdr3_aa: CASSVFAGNTEAFF

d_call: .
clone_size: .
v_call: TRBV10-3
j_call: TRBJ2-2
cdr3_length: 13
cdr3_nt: TGTGCCAGCTCCGGGACTCCCACCGGGGAGCTGTTTTTT
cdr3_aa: CASSGTPTGELFF

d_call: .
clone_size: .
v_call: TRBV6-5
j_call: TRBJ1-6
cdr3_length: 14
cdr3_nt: TGTGCCAGCAGTTACGGGGGGCTAGGATCACCCCTCCACTTT
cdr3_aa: CASSYGGLGSPLHF

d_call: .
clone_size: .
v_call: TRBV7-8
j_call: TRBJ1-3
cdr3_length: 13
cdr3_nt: TGTGCCAGCAGCACCCTGAGGGGCAGCGCCTTATATTTT
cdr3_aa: CASSTLRGSALYF

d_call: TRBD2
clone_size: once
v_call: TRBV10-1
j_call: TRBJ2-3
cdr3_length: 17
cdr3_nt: TGCGCCAGCAGCGCCGGGACTAGCGGGGCTATCCAAGATACGCAGTATTTT
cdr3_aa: CASSAGTSGAIQDTQYF

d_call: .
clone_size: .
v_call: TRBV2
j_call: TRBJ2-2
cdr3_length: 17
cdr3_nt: TGTGCCAGCAGTGGGGGCCTCGGGGCGGGGAACACCGGGGAGCTGTTTTTT
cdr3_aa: CASSGGLGAGNTGELFF

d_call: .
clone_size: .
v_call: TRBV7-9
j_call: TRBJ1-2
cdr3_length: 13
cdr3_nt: TGTGCCAGCAATGGCAGGCCTAACTATGGCTACACCTTC
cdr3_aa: CASNGRPNYGYTF

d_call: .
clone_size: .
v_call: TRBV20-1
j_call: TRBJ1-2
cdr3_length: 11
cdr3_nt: TGCAGTGTTCTGTGGGATAACGGCTACACCTTC
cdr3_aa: CSVLWDNGYTF

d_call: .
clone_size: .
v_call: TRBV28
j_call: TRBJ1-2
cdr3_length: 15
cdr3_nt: TGTGCCAGCAGTCCATCCGGGACGGTGGTCTATGGCTACACCTTC
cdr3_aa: CASSPSGTVVYGYTF

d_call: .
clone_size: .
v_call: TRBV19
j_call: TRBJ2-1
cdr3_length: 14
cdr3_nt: TGTGCCAGTACTCAGTGGGCGGGTTACAATGAGCAGTTCTTC
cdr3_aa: CASTQWAGYNEQFF

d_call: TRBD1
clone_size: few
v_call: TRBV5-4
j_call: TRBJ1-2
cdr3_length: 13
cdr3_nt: TGTGCCAGCAGCCACCGGGACAGCTATGGCTACACCTTC
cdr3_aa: CASSHRDSYGYTF

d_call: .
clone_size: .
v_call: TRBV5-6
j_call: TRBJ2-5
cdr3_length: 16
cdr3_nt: TGTGCCAGCAGCTTGGAAAGGGGGGGGGCCGGGGAGACCCAGTACTTC
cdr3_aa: CASSLERGGAGETQYF

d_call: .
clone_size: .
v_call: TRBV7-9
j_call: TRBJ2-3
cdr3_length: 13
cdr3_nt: TGTGCCACCCTGGACAGTTTCCCAGATACGCAGTATTTT
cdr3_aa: CATLDSFPDTQYF

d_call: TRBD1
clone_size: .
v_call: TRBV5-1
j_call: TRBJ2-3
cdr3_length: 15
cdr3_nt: TGCGCCAGCAGGGGAACAGGGGGTACTACAGATACGCAGTATTTT
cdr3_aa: CASRGTGGTTDTQYF

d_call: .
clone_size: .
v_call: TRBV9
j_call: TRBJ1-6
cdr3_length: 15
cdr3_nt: TGTGCCAGCAGCGTAGAGGGTGGGGGTCATTCACCCCTCCACTTT
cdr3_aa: CASSVEGGGHSPLHF

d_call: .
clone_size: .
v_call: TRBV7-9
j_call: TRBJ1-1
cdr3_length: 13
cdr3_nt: TGTGCCAGCAGCCATAGGACAGCCACTGAAGCTTTCTTT
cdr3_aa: CASSHRTATEAFF

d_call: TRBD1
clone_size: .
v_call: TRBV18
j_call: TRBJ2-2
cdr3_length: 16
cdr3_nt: TGTGCCAGCTCACCCCAGGGGGCGACGAACACCGGGGAGCTGTTTTTT
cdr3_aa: CASSPQGATNTGELFF

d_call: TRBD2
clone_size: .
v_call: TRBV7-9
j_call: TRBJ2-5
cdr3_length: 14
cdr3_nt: TGTGCCAGCAGCTTAGGGGTAGCGGGAGAGACCCAGTACTTC
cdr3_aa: CASSLGVAGETQYF

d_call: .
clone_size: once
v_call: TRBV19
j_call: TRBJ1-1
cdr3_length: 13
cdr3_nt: TGTGCCAGTAGTATGGGTCCGGGCACTGAAGCTTTCTTT
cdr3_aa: CASSMGPGTEAFF

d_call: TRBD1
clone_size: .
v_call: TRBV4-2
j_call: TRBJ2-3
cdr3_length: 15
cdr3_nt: TGTGCCAGCAGCCACCTGGACAGGGACACAGATACGCAGTATTTT
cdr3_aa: CASSHLDRDTDTQYF

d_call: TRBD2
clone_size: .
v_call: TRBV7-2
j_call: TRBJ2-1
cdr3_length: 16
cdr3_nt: TGTGCCAGCAGCTTAAATCCAGCGGGGGGGGCCTATGAGCAGTTCTTC
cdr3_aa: CASSLNPAGGAYEQFF

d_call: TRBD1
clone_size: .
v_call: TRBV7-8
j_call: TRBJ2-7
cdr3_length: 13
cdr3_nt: TGTGCCAGCAGCCCCCAGACAGGGCGGGAGCAGTACTTC
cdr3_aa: CASSPQTGREQYF

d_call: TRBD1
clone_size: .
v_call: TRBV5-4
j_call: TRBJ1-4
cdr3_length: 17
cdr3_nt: TGTGCCAGCAGCCTTGGGAGGTCGGGACAGGGAGATGAAAAACTGTTTTTT
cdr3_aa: CASSLGRSGQGDEKLFF

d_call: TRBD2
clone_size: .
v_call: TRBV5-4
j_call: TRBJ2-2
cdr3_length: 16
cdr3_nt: TGTGCCAGCCGTCCCCTGCGGGGGAACACGCCGGGGGAGCTGTTTTTT
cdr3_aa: CASRPLRGNTPGELFF

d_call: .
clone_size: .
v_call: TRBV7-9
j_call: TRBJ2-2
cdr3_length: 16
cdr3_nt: TGTGCCAGCAGCTTGTTTAAGGGGTTGCGGTCCGGGGAGCTGTTTTTT
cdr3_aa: CASSLFKGLRSGELFF

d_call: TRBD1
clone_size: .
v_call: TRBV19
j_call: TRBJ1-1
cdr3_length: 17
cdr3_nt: TGTGCCAGTAGCTGGATCCTCAGGGGGCCGGGGAACACTGAAGCTTTCTTT
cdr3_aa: CASSWILRGPGNTEAFF

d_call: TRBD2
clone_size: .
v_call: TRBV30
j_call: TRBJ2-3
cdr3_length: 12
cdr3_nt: TGTGCCCATAGCGGGGGATCAGATACGCAGTATTTT
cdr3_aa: CAHSGGSDTQYF

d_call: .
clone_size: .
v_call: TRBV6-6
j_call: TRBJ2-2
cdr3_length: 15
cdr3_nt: TGTGCCAGCAGTTACGAGGGTTCGACGCCCGGGGAGCTGTTTTTT
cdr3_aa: CASSYEGSTPGELFF

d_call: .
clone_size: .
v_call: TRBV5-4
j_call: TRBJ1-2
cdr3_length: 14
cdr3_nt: TGTGCCAGCAGCCGTGAGGGCCCTAACTATGGCTACACCTTC
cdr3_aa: CASSREGPNYGYTF

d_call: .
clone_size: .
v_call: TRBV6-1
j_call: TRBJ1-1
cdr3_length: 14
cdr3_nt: TGTGCCAGCACTCCGGCGACGGCGAACACTGAAGCTTTCTTT
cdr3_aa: CASTPATANTEAFF

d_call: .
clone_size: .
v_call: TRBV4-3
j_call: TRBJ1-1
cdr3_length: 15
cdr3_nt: TGCGCCAGCAGCCAAGATAGGTTGGCAGCCACTGAAGCTTTCTTT
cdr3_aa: CASSQDRLAATEAFF

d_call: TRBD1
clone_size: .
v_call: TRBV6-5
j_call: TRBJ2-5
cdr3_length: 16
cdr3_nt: TGTGCCAGCAGTTTATCCGGGACAGGAGGGCAAGAGACCCAGTACTTC
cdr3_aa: CASSLSGTGGQETQYF

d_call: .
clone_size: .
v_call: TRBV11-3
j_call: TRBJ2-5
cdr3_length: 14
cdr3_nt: TGTGCCAGCAGCCCCGGGGGCGGACAAGAGACCCAGTACTTC
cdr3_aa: CASSPGGGQETQYF

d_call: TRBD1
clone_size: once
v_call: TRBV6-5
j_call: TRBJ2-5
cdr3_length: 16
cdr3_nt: TGTGCCAGCAGTTACGGGACAGAGGGGACCCAAGAGACCCAGTACTTC
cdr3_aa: CASSYGTEGTQETQYF

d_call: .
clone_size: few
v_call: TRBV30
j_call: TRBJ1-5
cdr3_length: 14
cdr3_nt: TGTGCCTGGAGTCCGGGGGGCGGCAATCAGCCCCAGCATTTT
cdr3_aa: CAWSPGGGNQPQHF

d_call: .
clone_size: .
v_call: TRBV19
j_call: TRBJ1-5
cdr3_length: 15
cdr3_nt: TGTGCCAGTAGTATGGGGGGACTTAGCAATCAGCCCCAGCATTTT
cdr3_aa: CASSMGGLSNQPQHF

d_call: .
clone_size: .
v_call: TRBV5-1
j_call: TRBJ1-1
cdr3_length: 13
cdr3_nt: TGCGCCAGCGGTCGAAGGGGGGACACTGAAGCTTTCTTT
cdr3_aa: CASGRRGDTEAFF

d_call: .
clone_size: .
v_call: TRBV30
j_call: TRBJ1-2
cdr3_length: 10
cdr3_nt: TGTGCCTGGGGGACCTATGGCTACACCTTC
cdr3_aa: CAWGTYGYTF

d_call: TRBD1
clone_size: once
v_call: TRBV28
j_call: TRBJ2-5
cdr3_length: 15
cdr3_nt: TGTGCCAGCAGTTCCCACAGGGGGGACAGAGAGACCCAGTACTTC
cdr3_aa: CASSSHRGDRETQYF

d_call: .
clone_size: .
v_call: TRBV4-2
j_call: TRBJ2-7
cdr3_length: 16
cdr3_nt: TGTGCCAGCAGCCAAGAAGGGGACACCTGGGCCTACGAGCAGTACTTC
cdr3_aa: CASSQEGDTWAYEQYF

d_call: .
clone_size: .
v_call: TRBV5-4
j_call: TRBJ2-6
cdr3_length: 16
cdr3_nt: TGTGCCAGCAGCTTGGGAGGTAGCAGTGGGGCCAACGTCCTGACTTTC
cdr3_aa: CASSLGGSSGANVLTF

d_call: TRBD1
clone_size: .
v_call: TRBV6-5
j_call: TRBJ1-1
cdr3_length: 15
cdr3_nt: TGTGCCAGCAGTTACCAGGGACAGGGGGTGGGTGAAGCTTTCTTT
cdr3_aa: CASSYQGQGVGEAFF

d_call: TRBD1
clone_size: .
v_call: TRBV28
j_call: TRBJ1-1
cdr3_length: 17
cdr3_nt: TGTGCCAGCAGTTTGACGGGTGCACAGGGGGGCCACTCTGAAGCTTTCTTT
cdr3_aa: CASSLTGAQGGHSEAFF

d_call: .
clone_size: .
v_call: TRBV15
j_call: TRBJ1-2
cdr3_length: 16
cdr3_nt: TGTGCCACCAGCAGAGATAGCGTAGAGGCGGGCTATGGCTACACCTTC
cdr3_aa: CATSRDSVEAGYGYTF

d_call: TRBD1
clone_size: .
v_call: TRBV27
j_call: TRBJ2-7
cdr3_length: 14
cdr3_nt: TGTGCCAGCAACCAACAGGGGTCCTCCTACGAGCAGTACTTC
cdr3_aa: CASNQQGSSYEQYF

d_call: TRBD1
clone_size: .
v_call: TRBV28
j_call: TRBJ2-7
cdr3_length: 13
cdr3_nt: TGTGCCAGCAGTCAGGGGGCGTCGGACGAGCAGTACTTC
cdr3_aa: CASSQGASDEQYF

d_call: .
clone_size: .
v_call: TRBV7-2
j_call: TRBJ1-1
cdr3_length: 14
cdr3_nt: TGTGCCAGCAGCTTAGGATCTGGGCATACTGAAGCTTTCTTT
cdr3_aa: CASSLGSGHTEAFF